The clone carrying this TCR beta chain was recorded a few times. The same CDR3 arises from other DNA sequences in this sample as well. The CDR3 has 14 amino acids. Germline V CDR1 and CDR2: LNHDA, SQIVND (reference sequence). V was cut by 5 bases and J by 2 bases, with 10 bases left in between. Authors' analysis steps: Estimation of nucleated cell counts relied on the amplification of reference gene primers. The assay was immunoSEQ multiplex PCR, and TCRdb's table has in-frame clones only and misses some. V and J calls and clone size are those listed in that table; D and trimming were worked out from the DNA. Of hundreds of thousands of clones listed, around nine tenths were seen once; the top ten hold about 1.3%. The data derive from a study of blood T cell repertoires in COVID-19.

The TCR sequence derives from a man older than 75 with acute or convalescent COVID-19. Sequencing was carried out using peripheral blood. The V and J genes are TRBV19 and TRBJ1-5; weak D call: TRBD1 (6 bases). CDR3 coding DNA: TGTGCCAGTAGTCCCGGGGGGCGCAATCAGCCCCAGCATTTT. Its protein is CASSPGGRNQPQHF.